This T cell receptor (beta chain) was found in a study of identical twins. Overall study results and limits: Researchers reported excess low generation probability among twin-shared out-of-frame alpha sequences. With abundant cord blood beta clonotypes, insertions were fewer; memory repertoires showed no such pattern.

TCRdb re-derived calls from the 5' RACE reads in MiXCR, one entry per CDR3 protein. The table has nearly 900,000 distinct CDR3 sequences, 12% seen once. The CDR3 has 14 amino acids. Losses at the gene ends were 4 bases for V and 5 bases for J; bases not matched to a gene: 3. This clonotype was picked up a small number of times. The target antigen is unknown. This sample also belongs to another study, concerning yellow fever vaccine responses in identical twins.

The sequenced material came from PBMCs. The TCR sequence derives from a woman younger than 35 in good health. The chain combines TRBV12-3 or TRBV12-4 with TRBJ1-1; 11 nucleotides agree with TRBD1. The CDR3 sequence: CASSWTGGRTEAFF. The CDR3 region has the DNA TGTGCCAGCAGTTGGACAGGGGGCAGGACTGAAGCTTTCTTT.